This TCR beta chain was documented in a study of prognosis after radiotherapy for stage I lung cancer. Background on the study: A few developed distant metastases after radiotherapy (median roughly 7 months), and approximately 14 had no significant progression.

Study-wide results and caveats: Reportedly, TRBV and TRBJ gene usage varied with metastasis presence. Patients who went on to get distant metastases had lower Shannon entropy after stereotactic body radiation therapy.

Many counts were recorded for this clonotype. What it recognizes is unknown. TCR beta CDR3 amplification from genomic DNA was performed by two-round multiplex PCR. Initially, in first-round PCR, primers specific to each TRBV and TRBJ gene were used. MiXCR, applied by TCRdb to the multiplex PCR reads, yields one record per CDR3 protein. The sample has about 35,000 distinct CDR3 sequences, about 32% seen once. Blood draws of about 6 milliliters of peripheral blood occurred at each of two time points. This CDR3 has 14 amino acids. J gave up 5 bases and V 6 bases, and 9 bases lay outside the gene matches. Germline CDR1 is DFQATT and CDR2 is SNEGSKA (reference sequence).

The source is a donor over 45 with non-small cell lung cancer. The source was PBMCs, collected before or after stereotactic body radiation therapy (not recorded which). The chain joins TRBV20-1 to TRBJ1-1; 10 nucleotides line up with TRBD1. The CDR3 here is CSATGTGVWTEAFF. The CDR3 region has the DNA TGCAGTGCAACCGGGACAGGGGTTTGGACTGAAGCTTTCTTT.